Presented here are 32 T cell receptor beta chains from one specimen sequenced in a study of blood T cell repertoires in COVID-19. Here immunoSEQ multiplex PCR was the method, and the copy in TCRdb shows in-frame clones only, minus some. The repertoire holds 150,000 to 200,000 clones, with approximately 86% as singletons. The sequenced sample was peripheral blood. These receptors were collected from a man between 60 and 75 years old with acute or convalescent COVID-19.

Regarding this clone: Other DNA sequences in this specimen translate into the identical CDR3. The DNA of the CDR3 is TGCGCCAGCAGCTTGGACAGGGCGACCTACGAGCAGTACTTC. It encodes CASSLDRATYEQYF. The chain joins TRBV5-1 to TRBJ2-7, with D tentatively TRBD1 (6 bases). This CDR3 is 14 amino acids long. Per the germline V gene, CDR1 is SGHRS and CDR2 is YFSETQ. V lost 0 bases and J lost 2, with 9 bases in between.

This clone was seen once. The chain employs TRBV30 and TRBJ2-5; TRBD1 matches at 9 bases. V lost 2 bases and J lost 5; bases outside the gene matches: 9. CDR3 length equals 15 residues. Germline CDR1 GTSNPN, CDR2 SVGIG (reference sequence). CDR3 sequence: CAWSPGTGRYETQYF. CDR3 DNA sequence: TGTGCCTGGAGTCCCGGGACAGGGAGGTACGAGACCCAGTACTTC.

Only one count was recorded for this clone. The chain links TRBV29-1 to TRBJ2-1; 14 nucleotides align to TRBD2. The germline gives CDR1 SQVTM, CDR2 ANQGSEA. The CDR3 has 15 residues. J gave up 4 bases and V 7 bases, and 6 bases lay outside the gene matches. The CDR3 nucleotides read TGCAGCGCGGTCGGGACTAGCGGGAGTTACAATGAGCAGTTCTTC. Protein sequence: CSAVGTSGSYNEQFF.

This sequence joins TRBV10-3 and TRBJ1-1, with D unresolved. V lost 0 bases, J lost 0 bases, and 8 bases lay in between. This CDR3 has 15 amino acids. Germline-derived CDR1 and CDR2 are ENHRY and SYGVKD. The CDR3 here is CAISESPEMNTEAFF. As DNA, the CDR3 is TGTGCCATCAGTGAGTCCCCAGAAATGAACACTGAAGCTTTCTTT.

The rearrangement links TRBV12-3 or TRBV12-4 to TRBJ2-1, with D possibly TRBD1 on 5 matching bases. CDR3 size: 13 residues. V was pared by 6 bases and J by 5 bases, with 11 bases between. The DNA of the CDR3 is TGTGCCAGCAGCCTTCTCAGGGACAATGAGCAGTTCTTC. This gives the protein CASSLLRDNEQFF.

V usage is TRBV27 and J usage is TRBJ1-3; no reliable D call. Germline loops: CDR1 MNHEY, CDR2 SMNVEV (reference sequence). Trimming left V 6 bases short and J 0 bases short, with 12 bases between. CDR3 length: 15 amino acids. CDR3 bases: TGTGCCAGCAGGCCCAGACGGGACTCTGGAAACACCATATATTTT. Its translation is CASRPRRDSGNTIYF.

The chain recombines TRBV5-1 with TRBJ2-1; 12 bases are shared with TRBD2. Germline CDR1 is SGHRS and CDR2 is YFSETQ. The CDR3 runs 16 residues. Trimming removed 4 bases from V and 11 bases from J; junction bases left unmatched: 13. The CDR3 region is CASSATSGSNPPKQFF. The CDR3 bases are TGCGCCAGCAGCGCGACTAGCGGGAGTAACCCTCCCAAGCAGTTCTTC.

The chain couples TRBV7-2 to TRBJ2-1; 8 bases match TRBD2. Looked up from germline, CDR1 is SGHTA and CDR2 is FQGNSA. This CDR3 comprises 15 residues. J gave up 6 bases and V 4 bases, and 8 bases lay outside the gene matches. CDR3 in amino acids: CASSSSGRYGNEQFF. CDR3 sequence (DNA): TGTGCCAGCAGCTCAAGCGGGAGATATGGCAATGAGCAGTTCTTC.

The chain has TRBV28 and TRBJ1-6, with D uncertain. CDR1 is MDHEN, CDR2 SYDVKM, per germline. The CDR3 covers 15 residues. The V end was cut by 2 bases, the J end by 0 bases, with 5 bases between. As DNA, the CDR3 is TGTGCCAGCAGTTTAGCGAGCTCCTATAATTCACCCCTCCACTTT. Amino acid sequence: CASSLASSYNSPLHF.

The chain carries TRBV19 and TRBJ2-2; 7 nucleotides align to TRBD2. The trim removed 3 bases at V and 2 bases at J, leaving 15 bases unmatched. This CDR3 has 19 residues. Germline V gives CDR1 LNHDA, CDR2 SQIVND (reference sequence). This chain's CDR3 is CASSIRGITSAPNTGELFF. The CDR3 nucleotides read TGTGCCAGTAGTATTCGGGGGATCACTAGCGCGCCTAACACCGGGGAGCTGTTTTTT. Variable domain in full (rest from reference TRBV19 and TRBJ2-2): DGGITQSPKYLFRKEGQNVTLSCEQNLNHDAMYWYRQDPGQGLRLIYYSQIVNDFQKGDIAEGYSVSREKKESFPLTVTSAQKNPTAFYLCASSIRGITSAPNTGELFFGEGSRLTVL.

This chain joins TRBV15 and TRBJ2-7, with 10 nucleotides matching TRBD1. CDR3 length equals 14 residues. Germline V gene data show CDR1 as LNHNV and CDR2 as YYDKDF (reference sequence). Germline trimming cut 4 bases from V and 7 bases from J; bases unmatched to any gene: 7. The CDR3 sequence is CATSIGTGAGEQYF. Here the CDR3 DNA reads TGTGCCACCAGCATAGGGACAGGGGCAGGGGAGCAGTACTTC.

This clone was seen at least ten times. The rearrangement uses TRBV27 and TRBJ2-5; 12 bases align to TRBD2. V shed 5 bases, J shed 3 bases, and the junction held 7 bases outside the gene matches. This CDR3 contains 16 residues. CDR1 is MNHEY and CDR2 is SMNVEV in the germline V gene (reference sequence). The CDR3 DNA sequence: TGTGCCAGCAGTCCGACTTGGACTAGCGGGAAAGAGACCCAGTACTTC. Translating gives CASSPTWTSGKETQYF.

V and J are TRBV11-2 and TRBJ1-1, with D possibly being TRBD1 (5 bases). The germline V gene encodes CDR1 SGHAT and CDR2 FQNNGV. Trimming took 0 bases from V and 10 from J, leaving 24 bases between them. This CDR3 is built from 17 residues. CDR3 loop: CASSLDLGQGRDPGAFF. The CDR3 DNA sequence: TGTGCCAGCAGCTTAGATCTCGGACAAGGGAGGGACCCGGGAGCTTTCTTT.

V gene TRBV29-1 combines with J gene TRBJ2-7, with 7 bases matching TRBD2. CDR1 is SQVTM and CDR2 is ANQGSEA in the germline V gene. With 5 bases clipped from V and 5 bases from J, the junction kept 9 bases outside the gene matches. The CDR3 extends over 13 amino acids. CDR3 loop: CSVFLGGSHEQYF. The CDR3 DNA follows: TGCAGCGTTTTTTTAGGCGGGAGCCACGAGCAGTACTTC.

Only one count was recorded for this clone. The V gene is TRBV5-4, the J gene TRBJ2-5; a possible D gene is TRBD1 (8 bases). This CDR3 spans 14 amino acids. The ends were cut back, 4 bases at V and 5 bases at J, with 15 bases in the middle. Germline V CDR1 and CDR2: SGHNT, YYREEE (reference sequence). The CDR3 DNA sequence: TGTGCCAGCAGCAGGACAGGGAGGGGGGAGACCCAGTACTTC. Protein: CASSRTGRGETQYF.

The rearrangement uses TRBV3-1 (or the pseudogene TRBV3-2) and TRBJ2-7; TRBD2 matches at 7 bases. CDR1 and CDR2 (germline): LGHDT, YNNKEL (reference sequence). CDR3 length: 16 amino acids. Trimming at V came to 4 bases and at J to 3 bases, leaving 12 bases not matched to a gene. The CDR3 reads CASSPTGPGGDYEQYF. Here the CDR3 DNA reads TGTGCCAGCAGCCCCACCGGACCGGGGGGAGACTACGAGCAGTACTTC.

The rearrangement links TRBV20-1 to TRBJ1-1; D gene ambiguous. Germline CDR1 DFQATT, CDR2 SNEGSKA (reference sequence). Trimming shortened V by 3 bases and J by 7 bases, and 9 bases separated the two germline ends. The CDR3 length is 11 residues. In nucleotides, the CDR3 is TGCAGTGCTAGCTCGAGGGATGAAGCTTTCTTT. The encoded protein is CSASSRDEAFF.

The rearrangement uses TRBV4-1 and TRBJ1-2, with D uncertain. Trimming pared 1 base from V and 3 bases from J, leaving 6 bases between. This CDR3 is 13 amino acids long. Germline V gene data show CDR1 as MGHRA and CDR2 as YSYEKL. The CDR3 here is CASSQGAYYGYTF. The CDR3 DNA is TGCGCCAGCAGCCAAGGGGCGTACTATGGCTACACCTTC.

The V call is TRBV16, the J call TRBJ1-6; TRBD1 aligns across 7 bases. CDR1 is KGHSY, CDR2 FQNENV, per germline. The CDR3 is made up of 16 amino acids. Trimming removed 0 bases from V and 10 bases from J; junction bases left unmatched: 9. The CDR3 here is CASSQSFRGKESPLHF. CDR3 coding DNA: TGTGCCAGCAGCCAATCGTTCAGGGGGAAAGAATCACCCCTCCACTTT.

The rearrangement joins TRBV6-5 to TRBJ2-5; D perhaps matches TRBD1 (6 bases). The ends were cut back, 6 bases at V and 1 base at J, with 12 bases in the middle. This CDR3 has 14 amino acids. The germline V gene encodes CDR1 MNHEY and CDR2 SVGAGI. CDR3: CASRTGNGQETQYF. The CDR3 DNA sequence: TGTGCCAGCAGGACAGGAAACGGCCAAGAGACCCAGTACTTC.

The chain uses TRBV9 and TRBJ1-4; 10 bases match TRBD1. Per the germline V gene, CDR1 is SGDLS and CDR2 is YYNGEE. This CDR3 is built from 16 residues. Trimming removed 0 bases from V and 5 bases from J; junction bases left unmatched: 4. The CDR3 bases are TGTGCCAGCAGCGTAGCGCCGGGACAGGGGAATGAAAAACTGTTTTTT. Amino acids: CASSVAPGQGNEKLFF.

The V gene is TRBV11-2, the J gene TRBJ2-7; TRBD1 matches 10 bases. The CDR3 covers 14 residues. The junction had 5 bases not matched to a gene; V was cut back by 4 bases and J by 5 bases. The germline V gene has CDR1 SGHAT and CDR2 FQNNGV. The CDR3 DNA sequence: TGTGCCAGCAGCTCCGGGACAGGGGCGAACGAGCAGTACTTC. It yields the protein CASSSGTGANEQYF. The complete variable domain, with remaining parts taken from reference TRBV11-2 and TRBJ2-7, reads EAGVAQSPRYKIIEKRQSVAFWCNPISGHATLYWYQQILGQGPKLLIQFQNNGVVDDSQLPKDRFSAERLKGVDSTLKIQPAKLEDSAVYLCASSSGTGANEQYFGPGTRLTVT.

V is TRBV19 and J is TRBJ2-1, with 7 bases lining up with TRBD2. Per the germline V gene, CDR1 is LNHDA and CDR2 is SQIVND (reference sequence). CDR3 length: 16 amino acids. V trimming: 4 bases; J trimming: 3 bases; junction bases outside the gene matches: 9. The CDR3 loop reads CASSTPRGLSYNEQFF. The CDR3 DNA reads as TGTGCCAGTAGTACCCCCCGGGGACTAAGCTACAATGAGCAGTTCTTC.

The V gene is TRBV18, the J gene TRBJ2-4, with a tentative D call TRBD1 (5 bases). This CDR3 contains 14 residues. The V gene's germline CDR1 is KGHSH and CDR2 LQKENI. Trimming took 3 bases from V and 2 from J, leaving 8 bases between them. This chain's CDR3 is CASSPPGSKNIQYF. In DNA form, the CDR3 reads TGTGCCAGCTCACCTCCAGGGTCCAAAAACATTCAGTACTTC.

This chain connects TRBV15 to TRBJ2-1; D is possibly TRBD2 (6 bases). The length of the CDR3 is 17 residues. The V end lost 0 bases, the J end lost 2 bases, and 14 bases lay between the germline ends. Germline assignment: CDR1 LNHNV and CDR2 YYDKDF (reference sequence). CDR3 amino acids: CATSRDTGTLTYNEQFF. The CDR3 DNA sequence: TGTGCCACCAGCAGAGACACCGGGACTCTAACCTACAATGAGCAGTTCTTC.

The chain recombines TRBV27 with TRBJ2-2; possible D gene TRBD2, 5 bases. Germline V gene lookup returns CDR1 MNHEY and CDR2 SMNVEV (reference sequence). The CDR3 is made up of 12 amino acids. Trimming cost V 11 bases and J 4 bases, with 11 bases left between them. CDR3 sequence: CAGYRGTGELFF. DNA of the CDR3: TGTGCCGGCTACCGGGGCACCGGGGAGCTGTTTTTT.

Only one count was recorded for this clone. The J gene is TRBJ2-7, the V gene TRBV5-8; possible D gene TRBD1, 5 bases. The V gene's germline CDR1 is SGHTS and CDR2 YDEGEE. The germline V and J ends were trimmed by 3 bases and 5 bases, with 9 bases remaining between them. The CDR3 has 12 residues. CDR3: CASSSDMNEQYF. CDR3 nucleotide sequence: TGTGCCAGCAGCTCGGACATGAACGAGCAGTACTTC.

The chain combines TRBV2 with TRBJ2-3; D is possibly TRBD1 (6 bases). The CDR3 loop spans 14 amino acids. Looked up from germline, CDR1 is SNHLY and CDR2 is FYNNEI. V gave up 9 bases and J gave up 2 bases, with 15 bases separating them. CDR3 amino acids: CASRSDSPTDTQYF. CDR3 coding DNA: TGTGCCAGTAGATCGGACAGCCCCACAGATACGCAGTATTTT.

The chain couples TRBV13 to TRBJ2-5; tentative D call: TRBD1 (8 bases). CDR3 length equals 15 residues. The germline gives CDR1 PRHDT, CDR2 FYEKMQ (reference sequence). Trimming took off 4 bases at V and 5 bases at J, with 17 bases between the two ends. In nucleotides, the CDR3 is TGTGCCAGCAGCTCGGGGGGCAGGGGGCTGGAGACCCAGTACTTC. Protein: CASSSGGRGLETQYF.

This sequence joins TRBV11-2 and TRBJ2-1, with 10 bases that match TRBD2. In germline, CDR1 is SGHAT, CDR2 FQNNGV. V lost 3 bases and J lost 4; bases outside the gene matches: 6. There are 16 residues in the CDR3. The chain's CDR3 is CASSFLAGARYNEQFF. CDR3 sequence (DNA): TGTGCCAGCAGCTTCCTAGCGGGAGCCAGGTACAATGAGCAGTTCTTC.

This clone occurred a few times. The chain carries TRBV19 and TRBJ1-5; D uncertain. The CDR3 has 13 amino acids. Per germline, CDR1 LNHDA and CDR2 SQIVND (reference sequence). Trimming pared 4 bases from V and 5 bases from J, leaving 9 bases between. CDR3 DNA: TGTGCCAGTAGTACCGACCGGGATCAGCCCCAGCATTTT. Translated: CASSTDRDQPQHF.

The chain has TRBV19 and TRBJ1-2; D remains ambiguous. Per germline, CDR1 LNHDA and CDR2 SQIVND (reference sequence). The CDR3 loop spans 14 amino acids. Trimming shortened V by 3 bases and J by 0 bases, and 8 bases separated the two germline ends. The CDR3 loop is CASSIRDTNYGYTF. DNA of the CDR3: TGTGCCAGTAGTATCCGCGACACTAACTATGGCTACACCTTC.